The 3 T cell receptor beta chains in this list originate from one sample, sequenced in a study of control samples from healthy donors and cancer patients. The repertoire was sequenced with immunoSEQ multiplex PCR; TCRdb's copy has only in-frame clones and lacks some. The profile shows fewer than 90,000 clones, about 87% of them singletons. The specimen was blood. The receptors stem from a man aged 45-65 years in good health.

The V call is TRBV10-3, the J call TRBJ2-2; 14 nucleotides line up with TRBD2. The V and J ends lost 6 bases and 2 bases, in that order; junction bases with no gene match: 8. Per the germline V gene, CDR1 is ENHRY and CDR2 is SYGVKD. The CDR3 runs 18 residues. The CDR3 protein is CAIRVPGTSGSNTGELFF. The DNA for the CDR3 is TGTGCCATCAGAGTACCTGGGACTAGCGGGAGTAACACCGGGGAGCTGTTTTTT.

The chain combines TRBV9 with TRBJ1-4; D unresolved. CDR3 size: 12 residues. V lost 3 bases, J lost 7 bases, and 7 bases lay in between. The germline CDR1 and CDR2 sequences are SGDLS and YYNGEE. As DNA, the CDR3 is TGTGCCAGCAGCGCCCCGGGTGAAAAACTGTTTTTT. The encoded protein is CASSAPGEKLFF.

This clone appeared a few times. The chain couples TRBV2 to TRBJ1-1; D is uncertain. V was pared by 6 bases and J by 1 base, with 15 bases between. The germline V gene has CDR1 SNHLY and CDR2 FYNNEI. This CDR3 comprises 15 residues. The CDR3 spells CASSRGPGSNTEAFF. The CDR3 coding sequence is TGTGCCAGCAGCCGAGGGCCGGGGTCGAACACTGAAGCTTTCTTT.